These 7 T cell receptor beta chains came from one sample sequenced in a study of T cells in localized non-small cell lung cancer. Some clones are missing from TCRdb's copy, which holds only in-frame ones; the method was immunoSEQ multiplex PCR. The top ten hold approximately 20% of the sample, which has tens of thousands of clones, around 86% seen once. The sample here was peripheral blood, taken before any cancer treatment. The receptors shown here come from a male donor older than 55 with stage III squamous cell lung carcinoma.

In this sample, this clone turned up once. The J gene is TRBJ2-1, the V gene TRBV27; D possibly corresponds to TRBD1 (6 bases). The CDR3 totals 15 residues. CDR1 MNHEY and CDR2 SMNVEV come from the germline V gene (reference sequence). V was trimmed by 2 bases and J by 4 bases, leaving 12 bases between them. The CDR3 DNA reads as TGTGCCAGCAGTTTAACCAGGACAGTTTACAATGAGCAGTTCTTC. This codes for CASSLTRTVYNEQFF.

The chain links TRBV11-1 to TRBJ1-2, with unresolved D. With 2 bases removed from V and 4 bases from J, the gap between germline ends came to 11 bases. This CDR3 comprises 14 residues. Germline values: CDR1 SGHAT, CDR2 FQDESV (reference sequence). DNA of the CDR3: TGTGCCAGCAGCTTAAACCGGGTTCTCTATGGCTACACCTTC. Its translation is CASSLNRVLYGYTF. The whole variable domain, remainder taken from reference TRBV11-1 and TRBJ1-2, is EAEVAQSPRYKITEKSQAVAFWCDPISGHATLYWYRQILGQGPELLVQFQDESVVDDSQLPKDRFSAERLKGVDSTLKIQPAELGDSAMYLCASSLNRVLYGYTFGSGTRLTVV.

The DNA for the CDR3 is TGCGCCAGCAGCTCCTCGCTAACCTACGAGCAGTACTTC. Protein: CASSSSLTYEQYF. The chain has TRBV5-1 and TRBJ2-7; D remains unclear. Germline V CDR1 and CDR2: SGHRS, YFSETQ. The CDR3 extends over 13 amino acids. V shed 3 bases and J shed 2 bases, with 9 bases lying between them.

V and J are TRBV5-5 and TRBJ1-5; 8 bases align to TRBD1. Germline trimming cut 4 bases from V and 2 bases from J; bases unmatched to any gene: 14. The CDR3 spans 18 residues. Germline CDR1 reads SGHKS; CDR2 reads YYEKEE (reference sequence). The CDR3, as DNA: TGTGCCAGCAGCCCAAGCATTCGACAGGGGTCGGGCAATCAGCCCCAGCATTTT. It encodes CASSPSIRQGSGNQPQHF. Together with reference TRBV5-5 and TRBJ1-5, the CDR3 gives the full variable domain: DAGVTQSPTHLIKTRGQQVTLRCSPISGHKSVSWYQQVLGQGPQFIFQYYEKEERGRGNFPDRFSARQFPNYSSELNVNALLLGDSALYLCASSPSIRQGSGNQPQHFGDGTRLSIL.

This chain's CDR3 is CASSITHTDTQYF. The CDR3 DNA reads as TGTGCCAGCAGCATCACCCACACAGATACGCAGTATTTT. The rearrangement uses TRBV9 and TRBJ2-3; D not resolved. Per the germline V gene, CDR1 is SGDLS and CDR2 is YYNGEE. The CDR3 is made up of 13 amino acids. V was clipped by 4 bases and J by 2 bases, with 8 bases between them.

The chain has TRBV9 and TRBJ2-3; 14 bases line up with TRBD2. Trimming cost V 3 bases and J 3 bases; bases outside gene matches: 12. The CDR3 has 19 residues. Looked up from germline, CDR1 is SGDLS and CDR2 is YYNGEE. The CDR3 region is CASSEYRPGLAGATDTQYF. CDR3 nucleotide sequence: TGTGCCAGCAGCGAATACCGACCGGGACTAGCGGGAGCAACAGATACGCAGTATTTT.

The chain joins TRBV19 to TRBJ2-7; no reliable D call. This CDR3 has 12 residues. The germline gives CDR1 LNHDA, CDR2 SQIVND (reference sequence). The germline V and J ends were trimmed by 4 bases and 3 bases, with 7 bases remaining between them. The CDR3 spells CASSKPDYEQYF. CDR3 DNA: TGTGCCAGTAGTAAGCCGGACTACGAGCAGTACTTC.